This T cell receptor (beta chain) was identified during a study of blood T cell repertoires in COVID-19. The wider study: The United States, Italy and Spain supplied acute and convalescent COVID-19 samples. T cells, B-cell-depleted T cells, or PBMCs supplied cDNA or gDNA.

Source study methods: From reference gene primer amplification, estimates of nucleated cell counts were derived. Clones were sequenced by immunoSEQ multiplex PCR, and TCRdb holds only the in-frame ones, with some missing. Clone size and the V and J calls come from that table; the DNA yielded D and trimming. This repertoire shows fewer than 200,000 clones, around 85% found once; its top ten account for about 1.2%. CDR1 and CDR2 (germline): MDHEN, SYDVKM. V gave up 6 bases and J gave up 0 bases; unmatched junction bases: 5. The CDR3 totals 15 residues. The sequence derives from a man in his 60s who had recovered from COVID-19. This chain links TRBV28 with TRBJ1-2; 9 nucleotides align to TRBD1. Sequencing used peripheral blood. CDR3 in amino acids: CASREQGAPNYGYTF. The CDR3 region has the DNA TGTGCCAGCAGGGAACAGGGGGCCCCTAACTATGGCTACACCTTC.